The rows below give T cell receptor beta chains drawn from one sample of a study of T cells in Graves' hyperthyroidism and ophthalmopathy. TCRdb processed the multiplex PCR reads anew with MiXCR; each CDR3 protein has one entry. The sample comprises 500,000 to 650,000 distinct CDR3 sequences, roughly 15% of which are singletons, and 14% rests with the top ten. Sample: blood. The receptors come from a woman aged 40 to 49 with Graves' hyperthyroidism. CDR3s include the opening cysteine and the closing phenylalanine or tryptophan. A D gene is named only where the DNA matches it firmly. Not every row has a clone size; where given, it reads once, few, many or a size class.

J,V,size,D,DNA,CDR3
TRBJ1-2,TRBV5-1,many,.,TGCGCCAGCAGCCCGGGGGTCCAAGTTTTCTATGGCTACACCTTC,CASSPGVQVFYGYTF
TRBJ2-5,TRBV4-1,once,TRBD1,TGCGCCAGCAGCGACGGGACAGGGAAGGACTTC,CASSDGTGKDF
TRBJ2-5,TRBV3-1,many,TRBD2,TGTGCCAGCAGCCAAGATCTCCGACTAGCGGGACGAGAGACCCAGTACTTC,CASSQDLRLAGRETQYF
TRBJ2-1,TRBV7-3,many,.,TGTGCCAGCAGCCGCCAGGGGAGCTCCTACAATGAGCAGTTCTTC,CASSRQGSSYNEQFF
TRBJ1-3,TRBV7-2,.,TRBD1,TGTGCCAGCAGTCGACGGACAGGGGGTGGAAACACCATATATTTT,CASSRRTGGGNTIYF
TRBJ2-5,TRBV6-1,.,TRBD2,TGTGCCAGCAGTGTTACCGGGACTAGCGGGAGATGGGGAGAGACCCAGTACTTC,CASSVTGTSGRWGETQYF
TRBJ2-4,TRBV4-1,.,TRBD2,TGCGCCAGCAGCCAAGAATCTCCCGGGACTAGTGGGGACATTCAGTACTTC,CASSQESPGTSGDIQYF
TRBJ2-2,TRBV11-1,many,.,TGTGCCAGCAGAAAGACAACCGGGGAGCTGTTTTTT,CASRKTTGELFF
TRBJ1-1,TRBV7-9,many,.,TGTGCCAGCAGCTCCCCCGTAGGACGGCTGAACACTGAAGCTTTCTTT,CASSSPVGRLNTEAFF
TRBJ1-3,TRBV18,many,TRBD1,TGTGCCAGCTCACAAGGACAGGGGGCTGGAAACACCATATATTTT,CASSQGQGAGNTIYF
TRBJ1-2,TRBV7-9,.,.,TGTGCCAGCAGCGTCGACACCAACCCTAACTATGGCTACACCTTC,CASSVDTNPNYGYTF
TRBJ1-3,TRBV7-2,.,.,TGTGCCAGCAGCGACCAGGGTCCTGGAAACACCATATATTTT,CASSDQGPGNTIYF
TRBJ2-2,TRBV7-2,many,.,TGTGCCAGCAGCTTAGGCAACAGCAACACCGGGGAGCTGTTTTTT,CASSLGNSNTGELFF
TRBJ2-2,TRBV15,many,.,TGTGCCACCAGCAGAGATAAAGGGCTAACCGGGGAGCTGTTTTTT,CATSRDKGLTGELFF
TRBJ2-3,TRBV20-1,many,.,TGCAGTGCTATTAGCGGAACTAGCACAGATACGCAGTATTTT,CSAISGTSTDTQYF
TRBJ1-5,TRBV10-3,.,.,TGTGCCATCAGTAACAGACAACTCAGCGGCAATCAGCCCCAGCATTTT,CAISNRQLSGNQPQHF
TRBJ1-2,TRBV5-6,few,.,TGTGCCAGCAGCGCCGGGACAATGCTCTATGGCTACACCTTC,CASSAGTMLYGYTF
TRBJ2-3,TRBV12-3/TRBV12-4,.,.,TGTGCCAGCGGTTCTGAAGGGGCCCGCACAGATACGCAGTATTTT,CASGSEGARTDTQYF
TRBJ2-1,TRBV24-1,many,TRBD2,TGTGCCACCAGTAGGGGAGCGGGAGACAATGAGCAGTTCTTC,CATSRGAGDNEQFF
TRBJ2-3,TRBV5-1,many,TRBD2,TGCGCCAGCAGCGAACCGACTAGCGGGATATCAGATACGCAGTATTTT,CASSEPTSGISDTQYF
TRBJ1-2,TRBV7-7,few,TRBD1,TGTGCTAGCAGCATAGGACAGGCCCCCGACTATGGCTACACCTTC,CASSIGQAPDYGYTF
TRBJ2-7,TRBV24-1,.,.,TGTGACCCGAGGACCAGTCCCTACGAGCAGTACTTC,CDPRTSPYEQYF
TRBJ1-3,TRBV9,few,.,TGTGCCAGCAGCGTAGGACCTGGGGGTAGAAACACCATATATTTT,CASSVGPGGRNTIYF
TRBJ2-6,TRBV6-5,.,.,TGTGCCAGCAGTTACCCCTCTCGGGAGACTGGGGCCAACGTCCTGACTTTC,CASSYPSRETGANVLTF